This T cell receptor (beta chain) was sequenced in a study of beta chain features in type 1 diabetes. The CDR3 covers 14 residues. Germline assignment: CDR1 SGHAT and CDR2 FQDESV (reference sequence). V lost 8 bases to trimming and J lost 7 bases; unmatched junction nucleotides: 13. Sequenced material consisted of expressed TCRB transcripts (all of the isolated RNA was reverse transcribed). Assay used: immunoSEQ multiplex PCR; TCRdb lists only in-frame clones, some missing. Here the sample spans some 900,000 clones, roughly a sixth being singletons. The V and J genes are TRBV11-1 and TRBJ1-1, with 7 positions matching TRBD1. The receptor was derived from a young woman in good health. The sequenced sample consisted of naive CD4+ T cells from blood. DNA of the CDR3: TGTGCCAGCGCAACCGGGACAGCTACTTTTGAAGCTTTCTTT. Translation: CASATGTATFEAFF.